The present T cell receptor beta chain was sequenced within a study of T cell responses to AZD1222 COVID-19 vaccine. The repertoire was sequenced with immunoSEQ multiplex PCR; TCRdb's copy has only in-frame clones and lacks some. The repertoire holds hundreds of thousands of clones, about 92% seen once, with about 1% in the top ten. As concerns this clone: Antigen specificity is unknown.

Study conclusions and caveats: Along spike, vaccine-associated CD4 TCRs were found throughout, with dominance at 160-218 and 743-854. AZD1222 recipients seropositive at baseline numbered only 6 or 7.

The trim removed 0 bases at V and 3 bases at J, leaving 3 bases unmatched. The CDR3 is made up of 16 amino acids. The germline CDR1 and CDR2 sequences are LGHNA and YSLEER. Material: peripheral blood, obtained on day 0 of MenACWY control vaccination. The chain couples TRBV4-3 to TRBJ1-4; 8 bases match TRBD1. The sequence was obtained from an adult in good health. In DNA form, the CDR3 reads TGCGCCAGCAGCCAAGATCAACAGGGGGCTAATGAAAAACTGTTTTTT. Amino acids: CASSQDQQGANEKLFF.